The clone carrying this TCR beta chain was observed a handful of times. Its antigen is undetermined. PCR was performed a second time for about 7 to 11 cycles using a sample-barcoded 5' primer and a J-beta primer mix. A minimum of 3 million CDR3-containing paired-end reads was obtained for each sample. Each CDR3 protein gets one entry after TCRdb re-called the 5' RACE reads with MiXCR. The top ten clones hold 7.9% of a sample with 1.5 million or so distinct CDR3 sequences, around 39% of them seen once. The sample originates from a study of blood T cells in healthy people across ages. Notes on the study in general: Conclusively comparing naive with antigen-experienced cells was impossible with unsorted PBMCs. Fewer expanded clones and more diversity marked long-lived versus aged donors.

V was shortened by 2 bases and J by 2 bases, with 10 bases between the two germline ends. The CDR3 contains 15 residues. With each sample, at least 6 micrograms of total RNA were extracted. Material: blood. The rearrangement links TRBV12-3 or TRBV12-4 to TRBJ1-5; D unresolved. This clonotype was sampled from a woman under 30 in good health. The DNA of the CDR3 is TGTGCCAGCAGTTTATGGGGAGGCGGCAATCAGCCCCAGCATTTT. It is translated as CASSLWGGGNQPQHF.